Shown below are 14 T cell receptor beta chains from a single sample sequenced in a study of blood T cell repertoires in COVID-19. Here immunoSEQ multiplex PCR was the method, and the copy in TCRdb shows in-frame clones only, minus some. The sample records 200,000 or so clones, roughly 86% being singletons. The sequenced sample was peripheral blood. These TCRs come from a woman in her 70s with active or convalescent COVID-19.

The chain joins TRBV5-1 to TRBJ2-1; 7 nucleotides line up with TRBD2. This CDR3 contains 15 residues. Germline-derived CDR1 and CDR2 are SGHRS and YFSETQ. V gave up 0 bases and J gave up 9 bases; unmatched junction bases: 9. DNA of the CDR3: TGCGCCAGCAGCTTGGTAAACAGCGGGAAGTCTGAGCAGTTCTTC. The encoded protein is CASSLVNSGKSEQFF.

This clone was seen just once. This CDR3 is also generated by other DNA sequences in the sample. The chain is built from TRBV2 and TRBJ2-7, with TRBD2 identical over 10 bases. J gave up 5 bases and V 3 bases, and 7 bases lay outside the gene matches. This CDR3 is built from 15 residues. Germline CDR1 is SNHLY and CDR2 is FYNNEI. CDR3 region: CASSESPSGSDEQYF. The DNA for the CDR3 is TGTGCCAGCAGTGAGTCCCCTAGCGGGAGCGACGAGCAGTACTTC.

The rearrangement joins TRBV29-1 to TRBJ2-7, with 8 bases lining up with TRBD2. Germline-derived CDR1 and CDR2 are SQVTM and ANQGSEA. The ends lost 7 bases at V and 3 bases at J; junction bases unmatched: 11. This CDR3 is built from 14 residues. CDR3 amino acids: CSALAGGRSYEQYF. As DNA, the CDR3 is TGCAGCGCCCTAGCCGGCGGGAGGAGCTACGAGCAGTACTTC.

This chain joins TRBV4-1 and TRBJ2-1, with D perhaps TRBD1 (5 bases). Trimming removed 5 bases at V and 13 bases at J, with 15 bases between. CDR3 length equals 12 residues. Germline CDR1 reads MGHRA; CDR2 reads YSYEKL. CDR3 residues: CASSFQGFEQFF. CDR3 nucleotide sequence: TGCGCCAGCAGCTTTCAGGGTTTTGAACAGTTCTTC.

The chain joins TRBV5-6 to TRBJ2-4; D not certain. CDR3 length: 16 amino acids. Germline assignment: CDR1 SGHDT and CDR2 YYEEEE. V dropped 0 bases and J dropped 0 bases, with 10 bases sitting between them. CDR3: CASSLGGSLAKNIQYF. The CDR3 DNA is TGTGCCAGCAGCTTGGGAGGCAGCTTAGCCAAAAACATTCAGTACTTC.

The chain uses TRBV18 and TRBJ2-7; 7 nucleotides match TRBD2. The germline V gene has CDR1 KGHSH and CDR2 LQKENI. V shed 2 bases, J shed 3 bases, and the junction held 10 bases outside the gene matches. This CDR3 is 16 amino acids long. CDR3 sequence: CASSPNKRGPFYEQYF. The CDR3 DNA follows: TGTGCCAGCTCACCAAATAAGCGGGGTCCTTTCTACGAGCAGTACTTC.

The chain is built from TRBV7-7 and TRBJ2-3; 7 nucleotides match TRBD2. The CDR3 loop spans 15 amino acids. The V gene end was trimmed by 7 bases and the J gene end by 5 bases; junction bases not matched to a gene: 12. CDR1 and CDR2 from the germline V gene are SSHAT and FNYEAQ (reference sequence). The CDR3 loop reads CASTPGRGRGDTQYF. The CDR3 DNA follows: TGTGCCAGCACCCCGGGGCGCGGGAGAGGAGATACGCAGTATTTT.

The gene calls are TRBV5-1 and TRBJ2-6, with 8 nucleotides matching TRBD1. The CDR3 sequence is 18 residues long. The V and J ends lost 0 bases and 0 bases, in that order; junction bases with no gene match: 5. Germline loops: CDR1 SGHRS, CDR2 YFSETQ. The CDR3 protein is CASSLGTGSSSGANVLTF. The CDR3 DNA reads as TGCGCCAGCAGCTTGGGGACAGGGTCTAGCTCTGGGGCCAACGTCCTGACTTTC. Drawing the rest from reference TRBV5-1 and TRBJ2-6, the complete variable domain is KAGVTQTPRYLIKTRGQQVTLSCSPISGHRSVSWYQQTPGQGLQFLFEYFSETQRNKGNFPGRFSGRQFSNSRSEMNVSTLELGDSALYLCASSLGTGSSSGANVLTFGAGSRLTVL.

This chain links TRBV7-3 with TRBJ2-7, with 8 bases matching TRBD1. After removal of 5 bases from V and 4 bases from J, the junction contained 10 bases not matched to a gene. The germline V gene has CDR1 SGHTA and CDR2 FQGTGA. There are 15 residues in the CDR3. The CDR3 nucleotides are TGTGCCAGCAGCCAGGGGGCAGGGGGCACTTACGAGCAGTACTTC. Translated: CASSQGAGGTYEQYF.

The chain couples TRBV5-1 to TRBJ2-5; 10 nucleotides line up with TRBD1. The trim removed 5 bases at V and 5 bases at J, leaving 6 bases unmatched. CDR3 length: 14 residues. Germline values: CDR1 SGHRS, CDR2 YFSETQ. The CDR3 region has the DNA TGCGCCAGCAGGCTGACAGGGGGCGGGGAGACCCAGTACTTC. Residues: CASRLTGGGETQYF.

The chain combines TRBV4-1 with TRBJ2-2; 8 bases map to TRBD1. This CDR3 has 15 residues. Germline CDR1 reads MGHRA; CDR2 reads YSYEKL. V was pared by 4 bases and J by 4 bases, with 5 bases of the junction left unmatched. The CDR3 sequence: CASSLWTGSTGELFF. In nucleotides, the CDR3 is TGCGCCAGCAGCCTCTGGACAGGGTCCACCGGGGAGCTGTTTTTT.

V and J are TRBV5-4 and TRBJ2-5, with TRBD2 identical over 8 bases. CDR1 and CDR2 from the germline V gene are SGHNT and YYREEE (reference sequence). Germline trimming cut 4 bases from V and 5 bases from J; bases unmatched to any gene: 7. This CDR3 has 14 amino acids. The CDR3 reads CASSPDPGGETQYF. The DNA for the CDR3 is TGTGCCAGCAGCCCGGACCCGGGAGGGGAGACCCAGTACTTC.

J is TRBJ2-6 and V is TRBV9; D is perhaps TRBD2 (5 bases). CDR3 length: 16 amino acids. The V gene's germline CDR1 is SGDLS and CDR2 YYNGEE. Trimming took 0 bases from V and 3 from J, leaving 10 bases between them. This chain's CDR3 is CASSVGVGSGANVLTF. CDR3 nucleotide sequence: TGTGCCAGCAGCGTAGGGGTAGGGAGTGGGGCCAACGTCCTGACTTTC.

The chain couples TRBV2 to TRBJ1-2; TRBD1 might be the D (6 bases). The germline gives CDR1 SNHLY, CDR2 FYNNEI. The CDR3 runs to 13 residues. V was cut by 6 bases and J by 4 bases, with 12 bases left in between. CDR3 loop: CASRPQGSYGYTF. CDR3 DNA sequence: TGTGCCAGCAGACCCCAGGGGAGCTATGGCTACACCTTC.